A selection of T cell receptor beta chains follows, all from one sample in a study of shared clonotypes between healthy human individuals. Assay used: immunoSEQ multiplex PCR; TCRdb lists only in-frame clones, some missing. The sample has approximately 1,500,000 clones, roughly 96% seen once; the top ten hold about 1.2%. Sequencing was carried out using naive CD4+ T cells sorted from blood. Receptor source: a man aged 25 to 40 in good health. CDR3s include the opening cysteine and the closing phenylalanine or tryptophan. Each record gives: V gene, D gene, CDR3 length, clone size, J gene, CDR3 protein, CDR3 DNA. The D gene is left open where the match is weak. Size values are once, few and many counts, or a class for expanded clones, and some rows have none.

v_call: TRBV7-8
d_call: .
cdr3_length: 15
clone_size: .
j_call: TRBJ1-2
cdr3_aa: CASSPQRAGSYGYTF
cdr3_nt: TGTGCCAGCAGCCCACAGCGTGCGGGCTCCTATGGCTACACCTTC

v_call: TRBV7-8
d_call: .
cdr3_length: 16
clone_size: .
j_call: TRBJ1-3
cdr3_aa: CASSLEDRRSGNTIYF
cdr3_nt: TGTGCCAGCAGCTTAGAAGACAGAAGATCTGGAAACACCATATATTTT

v_call: TRBV19
d_call: .
cdr3_length: 15
clone_size: .
j_call: TRBJ2-7
cdr3_aa: CASSSSPGTFDEQYF
cdr3_nt: TGTGCCAGTAGCTCATCCCCCGGGACTTTTGACGAGCAGTACTTC

v_call: TRBV5-1
d_call: .
cdr3_length: 14
clone_size: .
j_call: TRBJ2-7
cdr3_aa: CASSLDGSSYEQYF
cdr3_nt: TGCGCCAGCAGCCTGGACGGGAGCTCCTACGAGCAGTACTTC

v_call: TRBV4-1
d_call: TRBD1
cdr3_length: 15
clone_size: .
j_call: TRBJ1-4
cdr3_aa: CASSQTGTGLEKLFF
cdr3_nt: TGCGCCAGCAGCCAGACCGGGACAGGGCTTGAAAAACTGTTTTTT

v_call: TRBV7-8
d_call: TRBD2
cdr3_length: 17
clone_size: once
j_call: TRBJ2-1
cdr3_aa: CASSFTTGTRAYNEQFF
cdr3_nt: TGTGCCAGCAGCTTCACGACCGGGACTAGAGCCTACAATGAGCAGTTCTTC

v_call: TRBV2
d_call: TRBD2
cdr3_length: 20
clone_size: .
j_call: TRBJ2-3
cdr3_aa: CASCTLLPRILAGETDTQYF
cdr3_nt: TGTGCCAGCTGCACCCTTTTGCCAAGGATCCTAGCGGGAGAGACAGATACGCAGTATTTT

v_call: TRBV29-1
d_call: TRBD1
cdr3_length: 15
clone_size: .
j_call: TRBJ2-1
cdr3_aa: CSVGKGQGTYNEQFF
cdr3_nt: TGCAGCGTTGGGAAGGGACAGGGCACCTACAATGAGCAGTTCTTC

v_call: TRBV10-1
d_call: .
cdr3_length: 12
clone_size: few
j_call: TRBJ2-7
cdr3_aa: CASPLDSHEQYF
cdr3_nt: TGCGCCAGCCCCTTGGACTCCCACGAGCAGTACTTC

v_call: TRBV7-9
d_call: .
cdr3_length: 16
clone_size: .
j_call: TRBJ2-3
cdr3_aa: CASSHPVAVSTDTQYF
cdr3_nt: TGTGCCAGCAGCCATCCGGTAGCGGTTAGCACAGATACGCAGTATTTT

v_call: TRBV4-2
d_call: TRBD2
cdr3_length: 14
clone_size: once
j_call: TRBJ2-7
cdr3_aa: CASSAGREGSEQYF
cdr3_nt: TGTGCCAGCAGCGCGGGGCGGGAGGGCTCCGAGCAGTACTTC

v_call: TRBV19
d_call: .
cdr3_length: 12
clone_size: .
j_call: TRBJ2-2
cdr3_aa: CASSPSPGELFF
cdr3_nt: TGTGCCAGTAGTCCCTCTCCCGGGGAGCTGTTTTTT

v_call: TRBV18
d_call: .
cdr3_length: 16
clone_size: .
j_call: TRBJ2-1
cdr3_aa: CASSPRQVFSYNEQFF
cdr3_nt: TGTGCCAGCTCACCACGCCAGGTTTTCTCCTACAATGAGCAGTTCTTC

v_call: TRBV23-1
d_call: TRBD2
cdr3_length: 15
clone_size: .
j_call: TRBJ2-1
cdr3_aa: CASTFGLAGCGEQFF
cdr3_nt: TGCGCCAGCACCTTCGGACTAGCGGGATGTGGGGAGCAGTTCTTC

v_call: TRBV20-1
d_call: .
cdr3_length: 11
clone_size: once
j_call: TRBJ2-5
cdr3_aa: CSDLKEETQYF
cdr3_nt: TGCAGTGACTTAAAGGAAGAGACCCAGTACTTC

v_call: TRBV11-2
d_call: TRBD1
cdr3_length: 14
clone_size: .
j_call: TRBJ1-1
cdr3_aa: CASSLRQGRTEAFF
cdr3_nt: TGTGCCAGCAGCTTAAGACAGGGGCGCACTGAAGCTTTCTTT

v_call: TRBV5-3
d_call: .
cdr3_length: 15
clone_size: .
j_call: TRBJ1-2
cdr3_aa: CARSPGWGVGYGYTF
cdr3_nt: TGTGCCAGAAGCCCGGGGTGGGGAGTTGGCTATGGCTACACCTTC

v_call: TRBV30
d_call: .
cdr3_length: 13
clone_size: once
j_call: TRBJ1-5
cdr3_aa: CAWSDGLNQPQHF
cdr3_nt: TGTGCCTGGAGTGACGGCTTAAATCAGCCCCAGCATTTT

v_call: TRBV7-9
d_call: .
cdr3_length: 15
clone_size: .
j_call: TRBJ2-5
cdr3_aa: CASSLSAGTKETQYF
cdr3_nt: TGTGCCAGCAGCTTAAGCGCGGGAACAAAAGAGACCCAGTACTTC

v_call: TRBV7-2
d_call: .
cdr3_length: 13
clone_size: .
j_call: TRBJ1-4
cdr3_aa: CASSSDRGGKLFF
cdr3_nt: TGTGCCAGCAGCTCGGACAGAGGTGGAAAACTGTTTTTT

v_call: TRBV21-1
d_call: .
cdr3_length: 18
clone_size: .
j_call: TRBJ2-5
cdr3_aa: CASSKTGRGGRPQETQYF
cdr3_nt: TGTGCCAGCAGCAAAACGGGTCGGGGCGGGAGGCCACAAGAGACCCAGTACTTC

v_call: TRBV7-6
d_call: TRBD1
cdr3_length: 16
clone_size: .
j_call: TRBJ2-2
cdr3_aa: CASSSRQGANTGELFF
cdr3_nt: TGTGCCAGCAGCTCCCGACAGGGAGCGAACACCGGGGAGCTGTTTTTT

v_call: TRBV21-1
d_call: .
cdr3_length: 17
clone_size: .
j_call: TRBJ2-6
cdr3_aa: CASSKEGAPCRANVLTF
cdr3_nt: TGTGCCAGCAGCAAAGAGGGGGCACCTTGCAGGGCCAACGTCCTGACTTTC

v_call: TRBV5-4
d_call: .
cdr3_length: 13
clone_size: .
j_call: TRBJ2-7
cdr3_aa: CASSSGSFYEQYF
cdr3_nt: TGTGCCAGCAGCTCTGGCTCCTTCTACGAGCAGTACTTC

v_call: TRBV5-1
d_call: .
cdr3_length: 14
clone_size: .
j_call: TRBJ2-7
cdr3_aa: CASSPGQMSYEQYF
cdr3_nt: TGCGCCAGCAGCCCGGGACAAATGTCCTACGAGCAGTACTTC

v_call: TRBV9
d_call: TRBD1
cdr3_length: 18
clone_size: .
j_call: TRBJ2-5
cdr3_aa: CASSVEFGQGGLQETQYF
cdr3_nt: TGTGCCAGCAGCGTAGAGTTCGGACAGGGAGGATTGCAAGAGACCCAGTACTTC

v_call: TRBV5-1
d_call: .
cdr3_length: 15
clone_size: .
j_call: TRBJ2-1
cdr3_aa: CASSLGFGSYNEQFF
cdr3_nt: TGCGCCAGCAGCTTGGGGTTTGGCTCCTACAATGAGCAGTTCTTC

v_call: TRBV5-1
d_call: TRBD2
cdr3_length: 13
clone_size: .
j_call: TRBJ2-7
cdr3_aa: CATRLAATYEQYF
cdr3_nt: TGCGCCACCAGACTAGCGGCTACCTACGAGCAGTACTTC

v_call: TRBV11-2
d_call: TRBD2
cdr3_length: 15
clone_size: .
j_call: TRBJ2-7
cdr3_aa: CASSPRLAEIYEQYF
cdr3_nt: TGTGCCAGCAGCCCCAGACTAGCGGAGATATACGAGCAGTACTTC

v_call: TRBV18
d_call: TRBD1
cdr3_length: 14
clone_size: .
j_call: TRBJ1-1
cdr3_aa: CASSLTTQGTQAFF
cdr3_nt: TGTGCCAGCTCACTTACAACACAGGGGACACAAGCTTTCTTT

v_call: TRBV28
d_call: .
cdr3_length: 19
clone_size: .
j_call: TRBJ2-1
cdr3_aa: CASSFFSGLVKEGVDEQFF
cdr3_nt: TGTGCCAGCAGTTTTTTTTCGGGGTTGGTGAAGGAAGGCGTCGATGAGCAGTTCTTC

v_call: TRBV2
d_call: TRBD2
cdr3_length: 14
clone_size: .
j_call: TRBJ2-2
cdr3_aa: CASSASGRTGELFF
cdr3_nt: TGTGCCAGCAGTGCTAGCGGGAGGACCGGGGAGCTGTTTTTT

v_call: TRBV6-1
d_call: .
cdr3_length: 10
clone_size: .
j_call: TRBJ2-7
cdr3_aa: CATRTLEQYF
cdr3_nt: TGTGCCACCCGAACACTCGAGCAGTACTTC

v_call: TRBV28
d_call: .
cdr3_length: 14
clone_size: .
j_call: TRBJ1-5
cdr3_aa: CASSHRDSNQPQHF
cdr3_nt: TGTGCCAGCAGCCACAGGGATAGCAATCAGCCCCAGCATTTT

v_call: TRBV7-3
d_call: TRBD2
cdr3_length: 15
clone_size: .
j_call: TRBJ2-1
cdr3_aa: CASSLTSGAYNEQFF
cdr3_nt: TGTGCCAGCAGCTTGACTAGCGGTGCCTACAATGAGCAGTTCTTC

v_call: TRBV10-1
d_call: TRBD1
cdr3_length: 16
clone_size: .
j_call: TRBJ1-4
cdr3_aa: CASSDQGQGAHEKLFF
cdr3_nt: TGCGCCAGCAGTGACCAAGGACAGGGGGCCCATGAAAAACTGTTTTTT

v_call: TRBV25-1
d_call: .
cdr3_length: 13
clone_size: once
j_call: TRBJ1-2
cdr3_aa: CASSVAQNYGYTF
cdr3_nt: TGTGCCAGCAGTGTAGCCCAAAACTATGGCTACACCTTC

v_call: TRBV7-8
d_call: TRBD2
cdr3_length: 17
clone_size: .
j_call: TRBJ2-1
cdr3_aa: CASSLVAGLAGLYEQFF
cdr3_nt: TGTGCCAGCAGCTTAGTCGCGGGACTAGCGGGTCTCTATGAGCAGTTCTTC

v_call: TRBV6-1
d_call: .
cdr3_length: 14
clone_size: .
j_call: TRBJ2-5
cdr3_aa: CASSERQIQETQYF
cdr3_nt: TGTGCCAGCAGTGAACGACAGATCCAAGAGACCCAGTACTTC

v_call: TRBV27
d_call: TRBD1
cdr3_length: 18
clone_size: .
j_call: TRBJ2-4
cdr3_aa: CASSPTNRGRSAKNIQYF
cdr3_nt: TGTGCCAGCAGTCCTACAAACAGGGGGCGTTCAGCCAAAAACATTCAGTACTTC

v_call: TRBV27
d_call: TRBD2
cdr3_length: 19
clone_size: .
j_call: TRBJ2-1
cdr3_aa: CASTHYGTSGRALFTEQFF
cdr3_nt: TGTGCCAGCACCCATTATGGGACTAGCGGGAGGGCCCTATTCACTGAGCAGTTCTTC

v_call: TRBV10-3
d_call: TRBD2
cdr3_length: 14
clone_size: .
j_call: TRBJ2-3
cdr3_aa: CAISPTSGTDTQYF
cdr3_nt: TGTGCCATCAGTCCCACTAGCGGCACAGATACGCAGTATTTT

v_call: TRBV11-2
d_call: .
cdr3_length: 13
clone_size: .
j_call: TRBJ2-5
cdr3_aa: CASSPSGQETQYF
cdr3_nt: TGTGCCAGCAGTCCCAGCGGACAAGAGACCCAGTACTTC

v_call: TRBV2
d_call: .
cdr3_length: 15
clone_size: .
j_call: TRBJ2-5
cdr3_aa: CASSEKRQLKETQYF
cdr3_nt: TGTGCCAGCAGTGAAAAGAGACAGCTGAAAGAGACCCAGTACTTC

v_call: TRBV5-1
d_call: .
cdr3_length: 16
clone_size: .
j_call: TRBJ2-7
cdr3_aa: CASSYSPGLLDAEQYF
cdr3_nt: TGCGCCAGCAGCTACTCTCCGGGATTACTTGATGCCGAGCAGTACTTC

v_call: TRBV7-7
d_call: TRBD2
cdr3_length: 15
clone_size: .
j_call: TRBJ2-1
cdr3_aa: CASSLEGGRGNEQFF
cdr3_nt: TGTGCCAGCAGCTTAGAGGGCGGGAGAGGGAATGAGCAGTTCTTC

v_call: TRBV10-3
d_call: TRBD2
cdr3_length: 14
clone_size: once
j_call: TRBJ2-1
cdr3_aa: CAISESAREALAFF
cdr3_nt: TGTGCCATCAGTGAGTCTGCGCGGGAGGCTCTGGCGTTCTTC

v_call: TRBV21-1
d_call: .
cdr3_length: 15
clone_size: .
j_call: TRBJ2-7
cdr3_aa: CASIHNRAANYEQYF
cdr3_nt: TGTGCCAGCATACACAACAGGGCAGCGAACTACGAGCAGTACTTC

v_call: TRBV29-1
d_call: .
cdr3_length: 12
clone_size: .
j_call: TRBJ2-5
cdr3_aa: CSVRGQEETQYF
cdr3_nt: TGCAGCGTGAGGGGACAAGAAGAGACCCAGTACTTC

v_call: TRBV7-2
d_call: .
cdr3_length: 15
clone_size: .
j_call: TRBJ2-1
cdr3_aa: CASRLGGGSYNEQFF
cdr3_nt: TGTGCCAGCAGGCTCGGCGGAGGCTCCTACAATGAGCAGTTCTTC

v_call: TRBV6-1
d_call: TRBD1
cdr3_length: 14
clone_size: .
j_call: TRBJ1-1
cdr3_aa: CASRLGGLNTEAFF
cdr3_nt: TGTGCCAGCAGGCTAGGGGGCCTGAACACTGAAGCTTTCTTT

v_call: TRBV11-1
d_call: .
cdr3_length: 16
clone_size: .
j_call: TRBJ1-5
cdr3_aa: CASSSWTAGGNQPQHF
cdr3_nt: TGTGCCAGCAGCTCATGGACCGCAGGGGGCAATCAGCCCCAGCATTTT

v_call: TRBV9
d_call: .
cdr3_length: 15
clone_size: .
j_call: TRBJ2-3
cdr3_aa: CASSVVRLGTDTQYF
cdr3_nt: TGTGCCAGCAGCGTGGTACGTCTCGGCACAGATACGCAGTATTTT

v_call: TRBV2
d_call: .
cdr3_length: 13
clone_size: .
j_call: TRBJ2-1
cdr3_aa: CGTGADDRNEQFF
cdr3_nt: TGCGGGACGGGGGCAGACGATCGGAATGAGCAGTTCTTC